This TCR beta chain was identified in a study of STAT5B mutations in CD4+ large granular lymphocyte leukemia. Study as a whole: The CDR3 'QG' motif was associated with a particular HLA allele among healthy donors.

With regard to this clone: Its matching antigen is unknown.

Only in-frame clones appear in the TCRdb table, and some are missing; sequencing was by immunoSEQ multiplex PCR. The sample lists roughly 46,000 clones; 84% were seen once. Losses at the gene ends were 5 bases for V and 5 bases for J; bases not matched to a gene: 10. This CDR3 is 15 amino acids long. Germline V gives CDR1 SNHLY, CDR2 FYNNEI. Study-wide findings and caveats: Patient CD4-sorted repertoires looked more clonal than healthy CD4+ repertoires, even without putative leukemic clones. Compared with healthy controls (2/35), patient top clones favored TRBV06 (8/27). About a quarter of private leukemic clonotypes occurred rarely in other patients' non-leukemic repertoires.

The material sequenced was CD4+ T cells from blood buffy coats. The gene calls are TRBV2 and TRBJ2-5; 8 bases fit TRBD2. The source is a human donor in good health. CDR3 sequence reads: CASSQRGSLQETQYF. CDR3 nucleotides: TGTGCCAGCAGTCAGCGGGGGTCTCTTCAGGAGACCCAGTACTTC.